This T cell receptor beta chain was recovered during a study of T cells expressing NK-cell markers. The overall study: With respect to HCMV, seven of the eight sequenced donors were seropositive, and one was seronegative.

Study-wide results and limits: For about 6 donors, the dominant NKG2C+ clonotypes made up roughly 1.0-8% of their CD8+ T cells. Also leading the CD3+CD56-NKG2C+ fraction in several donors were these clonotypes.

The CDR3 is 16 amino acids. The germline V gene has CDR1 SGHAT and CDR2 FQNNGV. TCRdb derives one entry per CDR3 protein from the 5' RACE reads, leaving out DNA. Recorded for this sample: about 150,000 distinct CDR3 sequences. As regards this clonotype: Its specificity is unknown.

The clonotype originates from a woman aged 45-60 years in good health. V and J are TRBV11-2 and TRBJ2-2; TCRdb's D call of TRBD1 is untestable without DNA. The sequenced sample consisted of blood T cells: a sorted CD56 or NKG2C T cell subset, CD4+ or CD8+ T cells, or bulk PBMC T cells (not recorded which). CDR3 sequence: CASSHPGGLGTGELFF. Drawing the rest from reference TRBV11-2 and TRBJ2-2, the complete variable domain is EAGVAQSPRYKIIEKRQSVAFWCNPISGHATLYWYQQILGQGPKLLIQFQNNGVVDDSQLPKDRFSAERLKGVDSTLKIQPAKLEDSAVYLCASSHPGGLGTGELFFGEGSRLTVL.